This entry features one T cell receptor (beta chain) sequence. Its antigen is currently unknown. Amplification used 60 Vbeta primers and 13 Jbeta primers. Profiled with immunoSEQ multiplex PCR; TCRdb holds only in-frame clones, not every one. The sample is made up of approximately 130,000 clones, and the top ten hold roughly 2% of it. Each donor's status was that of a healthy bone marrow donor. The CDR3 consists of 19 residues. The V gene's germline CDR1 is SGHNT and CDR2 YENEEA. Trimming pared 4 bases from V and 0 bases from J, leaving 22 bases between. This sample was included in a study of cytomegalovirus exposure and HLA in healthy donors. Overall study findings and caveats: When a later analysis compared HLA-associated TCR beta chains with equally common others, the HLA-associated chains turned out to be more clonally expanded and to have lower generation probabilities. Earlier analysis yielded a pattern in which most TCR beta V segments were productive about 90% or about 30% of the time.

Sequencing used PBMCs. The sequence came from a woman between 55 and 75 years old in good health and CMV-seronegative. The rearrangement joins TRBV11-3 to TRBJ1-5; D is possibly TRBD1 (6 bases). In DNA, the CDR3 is TGTGCCAGCAGCTACTCAGGGATCAGGGGCGCTTATAGCAATCAGCCCCAGCATTTT. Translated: CASSYSGIRGAYSNQPQHF.